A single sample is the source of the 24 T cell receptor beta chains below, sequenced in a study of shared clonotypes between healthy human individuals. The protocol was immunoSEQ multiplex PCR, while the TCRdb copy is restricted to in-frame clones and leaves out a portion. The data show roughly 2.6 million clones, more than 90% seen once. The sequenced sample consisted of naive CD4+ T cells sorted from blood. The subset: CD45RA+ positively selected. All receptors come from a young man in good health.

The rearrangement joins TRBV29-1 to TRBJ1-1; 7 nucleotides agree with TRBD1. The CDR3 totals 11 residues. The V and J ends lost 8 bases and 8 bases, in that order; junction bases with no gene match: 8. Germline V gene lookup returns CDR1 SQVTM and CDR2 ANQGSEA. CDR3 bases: TGCAGCACGAACACAGGGGCCGAAGCTTTCTTT. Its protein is CSTNTGAEAFF.

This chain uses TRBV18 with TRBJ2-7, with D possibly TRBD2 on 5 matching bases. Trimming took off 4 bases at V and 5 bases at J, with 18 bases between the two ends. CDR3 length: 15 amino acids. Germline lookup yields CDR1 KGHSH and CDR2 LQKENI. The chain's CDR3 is CASSRRTGSQDEQYF. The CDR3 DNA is TGTGCCAGCTCACGCCGCACGGGGAGCCAGGACGAGCAGTACTTC.

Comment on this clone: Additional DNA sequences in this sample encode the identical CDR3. The CDR3 DNA sequence: TGTGCCAGCAGTGAAGGGGGGAGAGGGTCGTACGAGCAGTACTTC. It is translated as CASSEGGRGSYEQYF. This chain connects TRBV2 to TRBJ2-7, with D perhaps assigned TRBD1 or TRBD2 (5 bases each). CDR3 length: 15 amino acids. Germline lookup yields CDR1 SNHLY and CDR2 FYNNEI. V lost 1 base and J 4 bases, leaving 14 bases between the germline ends.

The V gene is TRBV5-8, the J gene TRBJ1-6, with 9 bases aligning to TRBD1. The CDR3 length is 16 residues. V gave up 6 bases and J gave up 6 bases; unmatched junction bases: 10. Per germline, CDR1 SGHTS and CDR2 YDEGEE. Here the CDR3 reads CASTELGQGGNSPLHF. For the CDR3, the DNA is TGTGCCAGCACCGAATTGGGACAGGGTGGTAATTCACCCCTCCACTTT.

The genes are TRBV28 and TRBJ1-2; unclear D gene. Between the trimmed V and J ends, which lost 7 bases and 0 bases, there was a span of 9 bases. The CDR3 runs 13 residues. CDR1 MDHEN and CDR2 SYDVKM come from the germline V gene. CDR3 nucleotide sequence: TGTGCCAGCAAGTGGCGAGCTAACTATGGCTACACCTTC. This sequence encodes CASKWRANYGYTF.

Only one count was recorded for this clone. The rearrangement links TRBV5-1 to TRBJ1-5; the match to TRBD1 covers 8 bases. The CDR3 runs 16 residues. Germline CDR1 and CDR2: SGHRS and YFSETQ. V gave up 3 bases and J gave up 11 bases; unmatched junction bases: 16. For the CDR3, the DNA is TGCGCCAGCAGCTACGGGACAGGTGGGGTGGTTGAGTCCCAGCATTTT. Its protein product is CASSYGTGGVVESQHF.

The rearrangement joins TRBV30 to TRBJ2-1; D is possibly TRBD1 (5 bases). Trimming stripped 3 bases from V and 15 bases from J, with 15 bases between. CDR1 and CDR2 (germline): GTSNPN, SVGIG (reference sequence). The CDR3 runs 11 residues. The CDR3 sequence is CAWSPQVELFF. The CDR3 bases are TGTGCCTGGAGCCCACAGGTGGAGTTGTTCTTC.

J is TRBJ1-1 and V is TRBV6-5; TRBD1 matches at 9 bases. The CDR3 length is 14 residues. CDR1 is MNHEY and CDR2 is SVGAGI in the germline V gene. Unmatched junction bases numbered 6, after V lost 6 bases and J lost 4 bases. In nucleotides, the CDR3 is TGTGCCAGCAGCCGAACAGGGGGCCCCACTGAAGCTTTCTTT. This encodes CASSRTGGPTEAFF.

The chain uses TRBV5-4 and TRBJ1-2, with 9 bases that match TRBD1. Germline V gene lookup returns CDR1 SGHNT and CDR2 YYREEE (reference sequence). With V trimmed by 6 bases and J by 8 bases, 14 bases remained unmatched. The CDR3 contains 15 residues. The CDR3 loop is CASTVPTGGFEGYTF. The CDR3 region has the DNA TGTGCCAGCACCGTCCCGACAGGGGGTTTTGAAGGCTACACCTTC.

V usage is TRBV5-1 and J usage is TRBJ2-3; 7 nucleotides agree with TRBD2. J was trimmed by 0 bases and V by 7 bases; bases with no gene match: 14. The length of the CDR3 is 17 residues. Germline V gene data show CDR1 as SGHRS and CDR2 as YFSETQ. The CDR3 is CASGRGIASGSTDTQYF. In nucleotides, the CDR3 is TGCGCCAGCGGGAGGGGCATCGCTAGCGGAAGCACAGATACGCAGTATTTT.

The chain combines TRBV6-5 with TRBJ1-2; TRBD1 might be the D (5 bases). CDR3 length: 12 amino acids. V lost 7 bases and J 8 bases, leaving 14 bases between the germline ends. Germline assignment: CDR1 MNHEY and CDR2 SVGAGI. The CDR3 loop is CASTSGLRGYTF. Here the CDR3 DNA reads TGTGCCAGCACTTCAGGGTTGAGAGGCTACACCTTC.

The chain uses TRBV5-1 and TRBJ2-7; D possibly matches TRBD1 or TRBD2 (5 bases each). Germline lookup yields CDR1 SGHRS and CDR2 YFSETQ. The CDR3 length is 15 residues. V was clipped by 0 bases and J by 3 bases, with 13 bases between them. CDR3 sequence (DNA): TGCGCCAGCAGCTTGGATGTGGGGACCAACTACGAGCAGTACTTC. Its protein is CASSLDVGTNYEQYF.

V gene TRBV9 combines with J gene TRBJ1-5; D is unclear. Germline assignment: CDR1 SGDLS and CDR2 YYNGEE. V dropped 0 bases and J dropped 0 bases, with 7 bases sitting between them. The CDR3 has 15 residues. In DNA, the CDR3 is TGTGCCAGCAGCGTAGATATGGGTAGCAATCAGCCCCAGCATTTT. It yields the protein CASSVDMGSNQPQHF.

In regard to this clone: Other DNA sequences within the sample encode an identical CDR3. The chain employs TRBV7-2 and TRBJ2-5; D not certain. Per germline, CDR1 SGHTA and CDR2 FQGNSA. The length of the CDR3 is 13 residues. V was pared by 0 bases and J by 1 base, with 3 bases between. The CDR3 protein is CASSLAVQETQYF. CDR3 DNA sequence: TGTGCCAGCAGCTTAGCGGTCCAAGAGACCCAGTACTTC.

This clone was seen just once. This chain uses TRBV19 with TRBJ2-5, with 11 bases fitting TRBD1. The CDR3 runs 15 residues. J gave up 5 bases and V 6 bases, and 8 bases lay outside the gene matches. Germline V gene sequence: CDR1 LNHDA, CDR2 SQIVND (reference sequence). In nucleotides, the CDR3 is TGTGCCAGTAGGGACGGACAGGGGGCTTTGGAGACCCAGTACTTC. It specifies CASRDGQGALETQYF.

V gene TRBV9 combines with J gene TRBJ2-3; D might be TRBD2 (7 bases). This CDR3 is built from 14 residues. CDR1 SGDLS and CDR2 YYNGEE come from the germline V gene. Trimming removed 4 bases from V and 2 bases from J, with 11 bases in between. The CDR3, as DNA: TGTGCCAGCAGCAGACGGGGGGCCACAGATACGCAGTATTTT. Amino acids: CASSRRGATDTQYF.

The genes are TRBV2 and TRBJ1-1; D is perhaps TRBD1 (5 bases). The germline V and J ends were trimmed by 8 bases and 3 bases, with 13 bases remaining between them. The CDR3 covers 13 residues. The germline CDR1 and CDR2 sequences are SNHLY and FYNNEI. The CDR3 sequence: CASGGRLDTEAFF. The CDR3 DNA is TGTGCCAGCGGGGGTCGCCTGGACACTGAAGCTTTCTTT.

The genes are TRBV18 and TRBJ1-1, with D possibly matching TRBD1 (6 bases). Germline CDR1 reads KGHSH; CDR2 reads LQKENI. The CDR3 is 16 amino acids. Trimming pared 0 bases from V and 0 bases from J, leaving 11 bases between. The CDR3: CASSPPRAGVNTEAFF. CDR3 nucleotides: TGTGCCAGCTCACCACCTCGGGCAGGGGTGAACACTGAAGCTTTCTTT.

CDR3 coding DNA: TGTGCCAGCAGGACTAGCGGGGAGAGGGGTGAGCAGTTCTTC. Translation: CASRTSGERGEQFF. The gene calls are TRBV21-1 and TRBJ2-1; TRBD2 is taken as the D call from the table, unchecked against the DNA. TRBV21-1 is a pseudogene segment. The CDR3 consists of 14 residues.

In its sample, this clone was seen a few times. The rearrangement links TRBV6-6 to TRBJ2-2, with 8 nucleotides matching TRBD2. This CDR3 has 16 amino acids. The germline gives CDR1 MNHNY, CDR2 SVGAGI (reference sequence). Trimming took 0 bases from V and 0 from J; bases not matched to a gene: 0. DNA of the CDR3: TGTGCCAGCAGTTACTCTAGCGGGACGAACACCGGGGAGCTGTTTTTT. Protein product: CASSYSSGTNTGELFF.

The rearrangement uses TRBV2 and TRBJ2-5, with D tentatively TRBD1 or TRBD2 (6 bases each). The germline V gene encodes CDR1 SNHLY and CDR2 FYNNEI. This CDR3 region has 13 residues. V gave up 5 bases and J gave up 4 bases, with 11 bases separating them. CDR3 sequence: CASSPGAGETQYF. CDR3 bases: TGTGCCAGCAGTCCGGGGGCGGGAGAGACCCAGTACTTC.

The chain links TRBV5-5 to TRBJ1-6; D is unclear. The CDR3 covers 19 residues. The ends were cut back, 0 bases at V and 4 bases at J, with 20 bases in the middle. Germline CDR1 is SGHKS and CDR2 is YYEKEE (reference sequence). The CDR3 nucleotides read TGTGCCAGCAGCTTGGCGGAGGGAGACGACACAACTTATAATTCACCCCTCCACTTT. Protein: CASSLAEGDDTTYNSPLHF.

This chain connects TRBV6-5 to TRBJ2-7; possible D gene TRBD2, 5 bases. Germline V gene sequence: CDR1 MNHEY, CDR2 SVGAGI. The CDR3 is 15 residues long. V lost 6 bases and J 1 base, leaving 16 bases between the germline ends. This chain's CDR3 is CASRLAGIDSYEQYF. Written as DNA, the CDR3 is TGTGCCAGCAGGCTCGCCGGGATAGATTCCTACGAGCAGTACTTC.

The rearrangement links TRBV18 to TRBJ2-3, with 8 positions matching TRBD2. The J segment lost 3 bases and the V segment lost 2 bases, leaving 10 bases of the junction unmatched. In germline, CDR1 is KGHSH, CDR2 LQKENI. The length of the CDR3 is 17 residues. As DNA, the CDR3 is TGTGCCAGCTCACCAAAGGGAATTAGCGGGAATACAGATACGCAGTATTTT. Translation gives CASSPKGISGNTDTQYF.